The following is a T cell receptor (beta chain) sequence with its context. This entry comes from a study of cytomegalovirus exposure and HLA in healthy donors. This CDR3 region has 15 residues. J was trimmed by 1 base and V by 2 bases; bases with no gene match: 2. CDR1 ENHRY and CDR2 SYGVKD come from the germline V gene. PCR primers comprised 60 Vbeta and 13 Jbeta primers. Sequencing used immunoSEQ multiplex PCR; TCRdb keeps in-frame clones, though not all of them. Among some 150,000 clones, approximately 75% were seen once, and the ten largest hold roughly 3.6%. The chain recombines TRBV10-3 with TRBJ2-7; 10 nucleotides match TRBD1. The sequenced sample consisted of PBMCs. This clonotype was sampled from a man aged 30-40 years in good health and CMV-seropositive. CDR3 coding DNA: TGTGCCATCAGTGAGGACAGGGGGCAATCCTACGAGCAGTACTTC. Its translation is CAISEDRGQSYEQYF.